What follows describes a single T cell receptor (beta chain). Antigen specificity is unknown. Trimming took off 1 base at V and 5 bases at J, with 14 bases between the two ends. The length of the CDR3 is 15 residues. Germline lookup yields CDR1 MNHEY and CDR2 SMNVEV (reference sequence). PCR primers comprised 60 Vbeta and 13 Jbeta primers. Produced via immunoSEQ multiplex PCR; TCRdb's table is partial and in-frame only. The sample has around 120,000 clones, roughly 80% seen once. This entry comes from a study of cytomegalovirus exposure and HLA in healthy donors. Points from the study as a whole: Per published reports, the classifier diagnosed cytomegalovirus status with high specificity and sensitivity.

The sequence was obtained from a man between 60 and 75 years old in good health and CMV-seropositive. The J gene is TRBJ1-1, the V gene TRBV27, with D uncertain. The sequencing input was PBMCs. CDR3 sequence: CASSLLNPQWTEAFF. The DNA of the CDR3 is TGTGCCAGCAGTTTATTGAATCCACAGTGGACTGAAGCTTTCTTT.